A selection of T cell receptor beta chains follows, all from one sample in a study of blood T cell repertoires in COVID-19. Method: immunoSEQ multiplex PCR; TCRdb's copy keeps in-frame clones and lacks some. The repertoire holds 200,000 to 250,000 clones, with around 78% as singletons. The sample taken for sequencing was peripheral blood. These receptors originate from a woman in her seventies with active or convalescent COVID-19. The CDR3 runs from the conserved cysteine through the conserved F or W.

V gene	J gene	CDR3 protein
TRBV18	TRBJ2-3	CASSPTGILDTQYF
TRBV7-8	TRBJ1-2	CASSPQANYGYTF
TRBV7-3	TRBJ2-1	CASSSTGREQFF
TRBV10-3	TRBJ2-7	CAITNLALFSYEQYF
TRBV6-2/TRBV6-3	TRBJ1-1	CASSYLAGPPGGTEAFF
TRBV7-9	TRBJ1-5	CASSRAGSSNQPQHF
TRBV5-4	TRBJ2-7	CASSLGLAVPYEQYF
TRBV3-1/TRBV3-2	TRBJ1-6	CASSQVSGGDSPLHF
TRBV24-1	TRBJ2-7	CATSDSRGRGVGNEQYF
TRBV11-1	TRBJ2-3	CASSLRQGGDTQYF
TRBV6-2/TRBV6-3	TRBJ2-3	CASSRDRGTDTQYF
TRBV6-4	TRBJ2-2	CASSVVAGGNTGELFF
TRBV9	TRBJ2-3	CASRKTGGFPTDTQYF
TRBV7-3	TRBJ2-1	CASSSQGAEQFF
TRBV10-1	TRBJ2-4	CASTGTGNPIAKNIQYF
TRBV28	TRBJ1-5	CASSSYKGGGSAVYSNQPQHF
TRBV14	TRBJ2-6	CASSPRGTGLRGANVLTF
TRBV29-1	TRBJ1-2	CSVEAAVYGYTF
TRBV19	TRBJ1-5	CASTLFGTGDYSNQPQHF
TRBV5-1	TRBJ2-6	CASSLAPGVAGANVLTF
TRBV18	TRBJ2-7	CASSRDGDTSYEQYF
TRBV19	TRBJ2-7	CASSPLREVYEQYF
TRBV5-1	TRBJ2-7	CASSVSGFSSYEQYF
TRBV7-6	TRBJ1-1	CASSFNRNTEAFF
TRBV2	TRBJ2-3	CASSATQGGDTQYF
TRBV5-1	TRBJ1-2	CASSSIIGTNYGYTF
TRBV4-1	TRBJ1-5	CASSQGDSGKWNQPQHF
TRBV11-2	TRBJ1-2	CACRGGSYGYTF
TRBV11-2	TRBJ2-5	CASSSRGTQYF
TRBV5-5	TRBJ1-3	CASSYTTGGNGNTIYF
TRBV28	TRBJ1-6	CASSLQGASPLHF